This TCR beta chain was documented in a study of blood T cell repertoires in COVID-19. At the level of the study: Both acute and convalescent COVID-19 samples were obtained from the United States, Italy and Spain.

With 4 bases clipped from V and 1 base from J, the junction kept 17 bases outside the gene matches. CDR1 is SGHTA and CDR2 is FQGNSA in the germline V gene. The CDR3 has 19 residues. TCRdb keeps only in-frame clones here, not all; method: immunoSEQ multiplex PCR. This table has a few hundred thousand clones, around nine tenths appearing once. The sequenced material came from peripheral blood. The chain recombines TRBV7-2 with TRBJ1-1; 8 nucleotides line up with TRBD1. The clonotype comes from a man in his sixties who had recovered from COVID-19. The chain's CDR3 is CASSSRLPGGGRGNTEAFF. The CDR3 nucleotides are TGTGCCAGCAGCTCGAGGCTACCAGGGGGCGGACGTGGGAACACTGAAGCTTTCTTT. The variable domain in full, with the rest retrieved from reference TRBV7-2 and TRBJ1-1, is GAGVSQSPSNKVTEKGKDVELRCDPISGHTALYWYRQSLGQGLEFLIYFQGNSAPDKSGLPSDRFSAERTGGSVSTLTIQRTQQEDSAVYLCASSSRLPGGGRGNTEAFFGQGTRLTVV.